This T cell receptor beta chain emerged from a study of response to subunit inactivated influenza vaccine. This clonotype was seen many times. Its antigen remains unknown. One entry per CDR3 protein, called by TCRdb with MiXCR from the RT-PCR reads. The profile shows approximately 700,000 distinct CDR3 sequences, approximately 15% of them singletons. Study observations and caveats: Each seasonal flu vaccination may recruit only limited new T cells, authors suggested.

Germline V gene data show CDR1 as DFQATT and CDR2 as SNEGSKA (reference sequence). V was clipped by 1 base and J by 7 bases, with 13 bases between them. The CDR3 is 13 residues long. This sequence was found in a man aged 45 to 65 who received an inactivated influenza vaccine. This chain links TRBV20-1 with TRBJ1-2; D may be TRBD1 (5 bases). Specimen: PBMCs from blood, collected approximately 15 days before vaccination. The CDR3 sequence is CSARVGGFTGYTF. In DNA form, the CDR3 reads TGCAGTGCTAGAGTCGGGGGTTTCACTGGCTACACCTTC.